These 17 T cell receptor beta chains were sequenced from one sample in a study of OX40 agonist ivuxolimab in advanced cancers. This table comes from immunoSEQ multiplex PCR, and its TCRdb copy is limited to in-frame clones, with some not included. There are around 76,000 clones in the sample; around 87% occur only once, and 8% lies in the top ten. The input for sequencing was CD4+ or CD8+ T cells sorted from blood, taken in a trial of the OX40 agonist ivuxolimab. The receptors derive from an adult with an advanced solid tumor such as melanoma, head and neck, liver or kidney cancer.

The chain joins TRBV7-8 to TRBJ2-7; TRBD2 is a possible D gene (9 bases). V was shortened by 2 bases and J by 2 bases, with 19 bases between the two germline ends. This CDR3 comprises 17 residues. Germline V CDR1 and CDR2: SGHVS, FQNEAQ. The CDR3 spells CASSLIAGGTGAYEQYF. The CDR3 region has the DNA TGTGCCAGCAGCTTAATTGCGGGGGGGACAGGAGCCTACGAGCAGTACTTC.

The genes are TRBV28 and TRBJ2-4; D perhaps matches TRBD2 (7 bases). V was clipped by 5 bases and J by 3 bases, with 14 bases between them. The V gene's germline CDR1 is MDHEN and CDR2 SYDVKM. The CDR3 spans 15 residues. CDR3 sequence (DNA): TGTGCCAGCAGTCTCCGCGGGGGCGGCAAAAACATTCAGTACTTC. It specifies CASSLRGGGKNIQYF.

This chain links TRBV1 with TRBJ2-2; the D call TRBD1 from the table was never checked on the DNA. TRBV1 is tagged as a pseudogene. CDR3 length: 17 amino acids. The CDR3 sequence: CTSSQDLRGRGTGELFF. The CDR3, as DNA: TGCACCAGCAGCCAAGATCTAAGGGGGCGTGGCACCGGGGAGCTGTTTTTT.

The V and J genes are TRBV10-2 and TRBJ2-2; D uncertain. The V end lost 2 bases, the J end lost 7 bases, and 11 bases lay between the germline ends. The CDR3 is made up of 14 amino acids. The germline V gene has CDR1 WSHSY and CDR2 SAAADI. Here the CDR3 DNA reads TGCGCCAGCAGTGAGGGGCCGGATGGCGGGGAGCTGTTTTTT. Amino acid sequence: CASSEGPDGGELFF.

This chain connects TRBV2 to TRBJ1-5; D is uncertain. Per the germline V gene, CDR1 is SNHLY and CDR2 is FYNNEI. V gave up 6 bases and J gave up 3 bases, with 9 bases separating them. The CDR3 is 13 residues long. The CDR3 nucleotides are TGTGCCAGCAGGGACCGCACCAATCAGCCCCAGCATTTT. Translation: CASRDRTNQPQHF.

The chain couples TRBV10-2 to TRBJ1-2, with D possibly TRBD1 on 6 matching bases. V was pared by 6 bases and J by 3 bases, with 8 bases between. CDR1 and CDR2 (germline): WSHSY, SAAADI. The CDR3 sequence is 12 residues long. CDR3 region: CASRQGDYGYTF. CDR3 in DNA: TGCGCCAGCAGACAGGGAGACTATGGCTACACCTTC.

The rearrangement links TRBV7-2 to TRBJ2-3; perhaps TRBD2 as D (5 bases). V was pared by 3 bases and J by 1 base, with 11 bases between. The CDR3 extends over 15 amino acids. CDR1 is SGHTA and CDR2 is FQGNSA in the germline V gene. The CDR3 protein is CASSFIARGTDTQYF. The CDR3 DNA reads as TGTGCCAGCAGCTTCATAGCGAGGGGCACAGATACGCAGTATTTT.

The chain links TRBV5-1 to TRBJ1-6; a weak D match, TRBD1 (5 bases). Deletions cut 4 bases from V and 13 bases from J, with 21 bases between. This CDR3 is built from 15 residues. From germline, CDR1 is SGHRS and CDR2 YFSETQ. The CDR3, as DNA: TGCGCCAGCAGCCTCGAGTTGGGGGAGGTTCGGCCCCTCCACTTT. Its translation is CASSLELGEVRPLHF.

The V call is TRBV9, the J call TRBJ2-4; no definite D call. The V end lost 1 base, the J end lost 6 bases, and 8 bases lay between the germline ends. CDR3 length: 13 residues. CDR1 and CDR2 from the germline V gene are SGDLS and YYNGEE. The DNA for the CDR3 is TGTGCCAGCAGCGTATCGAACGGAAACATTCAGTACTTC. This codes for CASSVSNGNIQYF.

The chain uses TRBV2 and TRBJ1-3; a possible D gene is TRBD1 (5 bases). This CDR3 has 14 residues. CDR1 is SNHLY, CDR2 FYNNEI, per germline. Trimming cost V 7 bases and J 1 base, with 11 bases left between them. The chain's CDR3 is CASKVQGSGNTIYF. CDR3 coding DNA: TGTGCCAGCAAGGTTCAGGGTTCTGGAAACACCATATATTTT.

This rearrangement joins TRBV6-5 to TRBJ1-2; 8 bases map to TRBD1. J gave up 8 bases and V 2 bases, and 7 bases lay outside the gene matches. Germline CDR1 and CDR2: MNHEY and SVGAGI. This CDR3 is built from 14 residues. The CDR3 DNA reads as TGTGCCAGCAGTTACGTCGGACAGGGCCAAGGCTACACCTTC. Its protein product is CASSYVGQGQGYTF.

The rearrangement links TRBV6-5 to TRBJ1-1; D not certain. Per the germline V gene, CDR1 is MNHEY and CDR2 is SVGAGI. The CDR3 extends over 12 amino acids. Trimming stripped 5 bases from V and 6 bases from J, with 10 bases between. The CDR3 reads CASSRFESEAFF. Here the CDR3 DNA reads TGTGCCAGCAGTCGCTTTGAGTCTGAAGCTTTCTTT.

The gene calls are TRBV5-1 and TRBJ2-3, with D unclear. This CDR3 has 14 residues. In germline, CDR1 is SGHRS, CDR2 YFSETQ. V lost 0 bases, J lost 6 bases, and 11 bases lay in between. The CDR3 nucleotides read TGCGCCAGCAGCTTGGAAGGCAGGATTGATACGCAGTATTTT. Encoded protein: CASSLEGRIDTQYF.

The chain carries TRBV5-1 and TRBJ2-7; unclear D gene. Germline CDR1 is SGHRS and CDR2 is YFSETQ. The CDR3 is 11 residues long. The germline V and J ends were trimmed by 4 bases and 3 bases, with 5 bases remaining between them. Here the CDR3 DNA reads TGCGCCAGCAGCCAAGGCTACGAGCAGTACTTC. Amino acid sequence: CASSQGYEQYF.

This clone came up a few times. The chain uses TRBV28 and TRBJ1-1, with D hard to call. The germline V gene encodes CDR1 MDHEN and CDR2 SYDVKM. The germline V and J ends were trimmed by 3 bases and 5 bases, with 13 bases remaining between them. CDR3 size: 14 residues. The CDR3 sequence is CASSFPDPGTEAFF. CDR3 nucleotides: TGTGCCAGCAGTTTCCCCGACCCGGGGACTGAAGCTTTCTTT.

The chain has TRBV7-2 and TRBJ1-1, with D hard to call. V was clipped by 1 base and J by 2 bases, with 14 bases between them. The germline CDR1 and CDR2 sequences are SGHTA and FQGNSA. This CDR3 contains 16 residues. CDR3 residues: CASSLEFGRRNTEAFF. CDR3 DNA: TGTGCCAGCAGCTTAGAGTTTGGCAGGCGAAACACTGAAGCTTTCTTT.

The CDR3 DNA sequence: TGTGCCAGCAGCCCAAGGACTAGCGGGCTGGCGCGCGAGCAGTACTTC. It is translated as CASSPRTSGLAREQYF. The chain recombines TRBV7-2 with TRBJ2-7, with 11 bases lining up with TRBD2. The V gene end was trimmed by 5 bases and the J gene end by 6 bases; junction bases not matched to a gene: 12. The CDR3 has 16 amino acids. Germline lookup yields CDR1 SGHTA and CDR2 FQGNSA. Drawing the rest from reference TRBV7-2 and TRBJ2-7, the complete variable domain is GAGVSQSPSNKVTEKGKDVELRCDPISGHTALYWYRQSLGQGLEFLIYFQGNSAPDKSGLPSDRFSAERTGGSVSTLTIQRTQQEDSAVYLCASSPRTSGLAREQYFGPGTRLTVT.